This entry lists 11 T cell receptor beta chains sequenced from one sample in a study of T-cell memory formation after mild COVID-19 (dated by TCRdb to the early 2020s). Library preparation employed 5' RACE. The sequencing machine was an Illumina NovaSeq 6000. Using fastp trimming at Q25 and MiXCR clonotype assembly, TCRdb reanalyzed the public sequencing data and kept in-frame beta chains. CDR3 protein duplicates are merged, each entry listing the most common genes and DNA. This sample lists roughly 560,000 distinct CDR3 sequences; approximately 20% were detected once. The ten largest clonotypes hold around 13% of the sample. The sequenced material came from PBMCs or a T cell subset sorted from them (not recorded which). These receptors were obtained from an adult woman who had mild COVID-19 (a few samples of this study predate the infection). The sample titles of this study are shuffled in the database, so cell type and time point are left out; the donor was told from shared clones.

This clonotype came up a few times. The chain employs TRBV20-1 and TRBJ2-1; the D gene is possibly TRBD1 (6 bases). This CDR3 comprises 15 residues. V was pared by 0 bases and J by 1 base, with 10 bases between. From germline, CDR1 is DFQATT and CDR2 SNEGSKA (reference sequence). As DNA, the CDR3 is TGCAGTGCTAGAGATAGCAGGGGATCCTACAATGAGCAGTTCTTC. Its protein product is CSARDSRGSYNEQFF.

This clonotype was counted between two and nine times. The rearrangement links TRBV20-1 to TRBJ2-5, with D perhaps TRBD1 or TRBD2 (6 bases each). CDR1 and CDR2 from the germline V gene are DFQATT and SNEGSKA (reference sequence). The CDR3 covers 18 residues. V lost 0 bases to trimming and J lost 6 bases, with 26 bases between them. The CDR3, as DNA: TGCAGTGCTAGAGATGGGGTTCAAGGGGGGCGGACGAAAAAGACCCAGTACTTC. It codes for CSARDGVQGGRTKKTQYF.

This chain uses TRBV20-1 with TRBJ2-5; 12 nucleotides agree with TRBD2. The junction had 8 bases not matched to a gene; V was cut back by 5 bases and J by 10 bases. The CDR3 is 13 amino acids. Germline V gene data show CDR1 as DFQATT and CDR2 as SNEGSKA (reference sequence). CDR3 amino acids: CSAGTSGQGGQYF. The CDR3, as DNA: TGCAGTGCTGGGACTAGCGGGCAGGGGGGCCAGTACTTC.

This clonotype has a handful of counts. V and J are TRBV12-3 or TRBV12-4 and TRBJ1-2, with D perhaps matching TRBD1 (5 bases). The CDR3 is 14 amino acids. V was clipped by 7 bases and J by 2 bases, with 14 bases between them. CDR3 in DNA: TGTGCCAGCACCCTAGGGGCGGGAAACTATGGCTACACCTTC. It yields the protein CASTLGAGNYGYTF.

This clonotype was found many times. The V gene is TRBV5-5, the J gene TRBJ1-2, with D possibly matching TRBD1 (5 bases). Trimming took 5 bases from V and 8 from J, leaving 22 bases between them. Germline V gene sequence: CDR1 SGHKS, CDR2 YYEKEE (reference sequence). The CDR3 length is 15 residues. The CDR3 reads CASRGWDGYLEGYTF. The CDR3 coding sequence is TGTGCCAGCAGGGGTTGGGACGGATACCTGGAGGGCTACACCTTC.

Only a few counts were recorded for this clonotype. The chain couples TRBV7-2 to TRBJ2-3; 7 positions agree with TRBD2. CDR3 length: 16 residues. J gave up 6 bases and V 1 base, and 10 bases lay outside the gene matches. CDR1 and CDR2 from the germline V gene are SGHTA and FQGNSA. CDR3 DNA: TGTGCCAGCAGCTTAGTCGGGAACTGGGGGGGGGATACGCAGTATTTT. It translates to CASSLVGNWGGDTQYF.

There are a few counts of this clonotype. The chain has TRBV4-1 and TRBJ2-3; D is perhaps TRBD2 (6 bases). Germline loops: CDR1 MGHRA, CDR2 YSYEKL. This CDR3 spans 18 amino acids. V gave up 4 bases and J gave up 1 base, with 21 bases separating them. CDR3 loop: CASSRPGTGPWGTDTQYF. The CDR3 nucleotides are TGCGCCAGCAGCCGTCCCGGGACTGGTCCCTGGGGCACAGATACGCAGTATTTT.

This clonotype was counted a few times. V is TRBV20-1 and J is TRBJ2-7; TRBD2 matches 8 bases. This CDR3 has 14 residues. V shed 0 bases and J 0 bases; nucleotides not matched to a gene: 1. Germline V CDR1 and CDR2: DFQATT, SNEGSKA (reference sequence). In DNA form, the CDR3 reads TGCAGTGCTAGAGATAGCGGGATCTCCTACGAGCAGTACTTC. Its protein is CSARDSGISYEQYF.

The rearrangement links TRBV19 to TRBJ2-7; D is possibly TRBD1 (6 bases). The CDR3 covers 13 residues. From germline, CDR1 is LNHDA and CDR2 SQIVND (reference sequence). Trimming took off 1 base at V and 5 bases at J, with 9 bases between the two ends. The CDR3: CASSIGGGNEQYF. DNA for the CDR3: TGTGCCAGTAGTATAGGAGGGGGAAACGAGCAGTACTTC.

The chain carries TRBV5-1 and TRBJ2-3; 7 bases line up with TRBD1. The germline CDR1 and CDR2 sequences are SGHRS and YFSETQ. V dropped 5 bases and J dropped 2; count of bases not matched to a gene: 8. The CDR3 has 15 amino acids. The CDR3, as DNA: TGCGCCAGCAGTACTTCCGGGACAGCCACAGATACGCAGTATTTT. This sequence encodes CASSTSGTATDTQYF.

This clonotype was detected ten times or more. For the CDR3, the DNA is TGTGCCAGTAGTAAGCGGCGACTAGCGGGGGGGCTCGGAGGGAATGAGCAGTTCTTC. Its protein is CASSKRRLAGGLGGNEQFF. The gene calls are TRBV19 and TRBJ2-1, with 14 bases aligning to TRBD2. V lost 4 bases to trimming and J lost 7 bases; unmatched junction nucleotides: 15. The germline V gene has CDR1 LNHDA and CDR2 SQIVND (reference sequence). CDR3 length: 19 amino acids. The full variable domain, completed using reference TRBV19 and TRBJ2-1, is DGGITQSPKYLFRKEGQNVTLSCEQNLNHDAMYWYRQDPGQGLRLIYYSQIVNDFQKGDIAEGYSVSREKKESFPLTVTSAQKNPTAFYLCASSKRRLAGGLGGNEQFFGPGTRLTVL.